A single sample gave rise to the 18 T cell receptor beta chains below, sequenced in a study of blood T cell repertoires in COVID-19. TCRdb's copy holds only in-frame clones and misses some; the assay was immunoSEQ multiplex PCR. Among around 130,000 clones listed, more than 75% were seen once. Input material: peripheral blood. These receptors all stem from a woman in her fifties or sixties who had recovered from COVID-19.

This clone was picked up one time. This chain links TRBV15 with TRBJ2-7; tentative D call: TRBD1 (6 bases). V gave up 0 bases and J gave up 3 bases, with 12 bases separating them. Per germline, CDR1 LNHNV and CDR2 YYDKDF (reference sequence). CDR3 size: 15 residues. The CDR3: CATSREGTRSYEQYF. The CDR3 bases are TGTGCCACCAGCAGAGAGGGGACAAGGAGCTACGAGCAGTACTTC. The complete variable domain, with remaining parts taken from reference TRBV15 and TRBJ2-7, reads DAMVIQNPRYQVTQFGKPVTLSCSQTLNHNVMYWYQQKSSQAPKLLFHYYDKDFNNEADTPDNFQSRRPNTSFCFLDIRSPGLGDTAMYLCATSREGTRSYEQYFGPGTRLTVT.

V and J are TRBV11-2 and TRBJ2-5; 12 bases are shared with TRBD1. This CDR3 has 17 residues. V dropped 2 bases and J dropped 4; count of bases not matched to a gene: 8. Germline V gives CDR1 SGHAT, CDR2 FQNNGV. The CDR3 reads CASSLFVGQGARETQYF. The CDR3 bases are TGTGCCAGCAGCTTATTCGTGGGACAGGGGGCGAGAGAGACCCAGTACTTC.

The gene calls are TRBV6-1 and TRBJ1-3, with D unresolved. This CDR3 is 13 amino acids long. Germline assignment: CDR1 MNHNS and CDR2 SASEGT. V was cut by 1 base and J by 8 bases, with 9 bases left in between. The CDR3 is CASSEVGRDTIYF. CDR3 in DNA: TGTGCCAGCAGTGAAGTGGGGAGGGACACCATATATTTT.

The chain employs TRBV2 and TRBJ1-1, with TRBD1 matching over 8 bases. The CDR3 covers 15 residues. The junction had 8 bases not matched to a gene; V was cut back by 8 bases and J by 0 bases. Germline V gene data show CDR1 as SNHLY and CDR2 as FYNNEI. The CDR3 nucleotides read TGTGCCAGCGTTTATCAACAGGGGGTGAACACTGAAGCTTTCTTT. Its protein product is CASVYQQGVNTEAFF.

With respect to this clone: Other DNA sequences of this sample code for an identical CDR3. In nucleotides, the CDR3 is TGTGCCAGCTCACCTACAGGGGTATCTGGAAACACCATATATTTT. Amino acid sequence: CASSPTGVSGNTIYF. The chain uses TRBV18 and TRBJ1-3; 7 nucleotides agree with TRBD1. The germline V gene encodes CDR1 KGHSH and CDR2 LQKENI. This CDR3 is built from 15 residues. The V gene end was trimmed by 3 bases and the J gene end by 1 base; junction bases not matched to a gene: 3.

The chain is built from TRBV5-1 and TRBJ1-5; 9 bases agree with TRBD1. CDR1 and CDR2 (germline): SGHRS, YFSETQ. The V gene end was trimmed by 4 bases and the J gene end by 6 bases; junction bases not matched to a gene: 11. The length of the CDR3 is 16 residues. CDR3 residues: CASSLDGTGTSQPQHF. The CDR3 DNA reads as TGCGCCAGCAGCCTCGACGGGACAGGGACTAGTCAGCCCCAGCATTTT. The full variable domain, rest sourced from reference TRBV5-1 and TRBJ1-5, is KAGVTQTPRYLIKTRGQQVTLSCSPISGHRSVSWYQQTPGQGLQFLFEYFSETQRNKGNFPGRFSGRQFSNSRSEMNVSTLELGDSALYLCASSLDGTGTSQPQHFGDGTRLSIL.

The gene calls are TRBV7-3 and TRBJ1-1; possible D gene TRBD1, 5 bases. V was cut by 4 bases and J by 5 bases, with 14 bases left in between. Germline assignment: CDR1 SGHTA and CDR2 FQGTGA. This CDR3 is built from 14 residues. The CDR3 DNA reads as TGTGCCAGCAGCTCCCAGGGAATGAGGACTGAAGCTTTCTTT. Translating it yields CASSSQGMRTEAFF.

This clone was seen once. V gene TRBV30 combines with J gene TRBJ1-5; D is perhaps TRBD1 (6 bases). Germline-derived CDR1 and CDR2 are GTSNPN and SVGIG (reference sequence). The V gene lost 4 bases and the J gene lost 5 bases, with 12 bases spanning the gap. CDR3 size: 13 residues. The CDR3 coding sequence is TGTGCCTGGACTGGGGGCAGGGATCAGCCCCAGCATTTT. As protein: CAWTGGRDQPQHF.

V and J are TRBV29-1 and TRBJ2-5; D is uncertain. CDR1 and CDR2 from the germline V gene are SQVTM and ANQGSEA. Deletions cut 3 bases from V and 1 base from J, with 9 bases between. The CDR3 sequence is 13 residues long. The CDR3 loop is CSVEYAIQETQYF. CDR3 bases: TGCAGCGTTGAGTACGCTATCCAAGAGACCCAGTACTTC.

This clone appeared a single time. CDR3 protein: CASSRQGRSQETQYF. The CDR3 region has the DNA TGTGCCAGTAGCAGACAGGGGAGGTCCCAAGAGACCCAGTACTTC. This chain links TRBV19 with TRBJ2-5, with 8 positions matching TRBD1. The CDR3 covers 15 residues. The germline V gene encodes CDR1 LNHDA and CDR2 SQIVND (reference sequence). J was trimmed by 1 base and V by 6 bases; bases with no gene match: 7.

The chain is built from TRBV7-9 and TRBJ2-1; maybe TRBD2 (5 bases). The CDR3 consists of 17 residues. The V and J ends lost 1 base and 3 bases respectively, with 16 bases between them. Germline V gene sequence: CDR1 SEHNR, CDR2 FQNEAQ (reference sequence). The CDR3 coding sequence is TGTGCCAGCAGCTTAGTACTGAGGAACGGGGACTACAATGAGCAGTTCTTC. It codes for CASSLVLRNGDYNEQFF.

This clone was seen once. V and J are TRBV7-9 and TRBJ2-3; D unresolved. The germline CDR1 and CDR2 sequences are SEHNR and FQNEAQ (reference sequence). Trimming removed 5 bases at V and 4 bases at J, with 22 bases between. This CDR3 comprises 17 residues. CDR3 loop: CASSKNQGSTRADTQYF. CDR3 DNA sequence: TGTGCCAGCAGCAAGAACCAAGGTAGCACCCGGGCAGATACGCAGTATTTT.

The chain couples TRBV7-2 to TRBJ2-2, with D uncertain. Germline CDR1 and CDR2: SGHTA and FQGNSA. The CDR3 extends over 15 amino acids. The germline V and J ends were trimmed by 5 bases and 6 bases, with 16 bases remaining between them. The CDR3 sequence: CASSPSLLVPGELFF. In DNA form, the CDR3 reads TGTGCCAGCAGCCCCTCCTTACTCGTCCCCGGGGAGCTGTTTTTT.

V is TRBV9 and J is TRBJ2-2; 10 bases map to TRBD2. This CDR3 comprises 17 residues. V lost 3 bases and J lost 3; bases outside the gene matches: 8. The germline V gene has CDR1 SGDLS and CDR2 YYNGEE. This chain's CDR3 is CASSGRSGRGDTGELFF. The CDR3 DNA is TGTGCCAGCAGCGGAAGAAGCGGGAGGGGGGACACCGGGGAGCTGTTTTTT.

The CDR3 reads CASSQDFRPGGGGGSSPYEQYF. CDR3 in DNA: TGTGCCAGCAGCCAAGATTTTCGCCCAGGAGGGGGAGGCGGGAGCTCACCCTACGAGCAGTACTTC. The chain has TRBV4-2 and TRBJ2-7; possibly TRBD2 for D (7 bases). Trimming removed 0 bases at V and 2 bases at J, with 32 bases between. The CDR3 has 22 amino acids. The germline gives CDR1 LGHNA, CDR2 YNFKEQ.

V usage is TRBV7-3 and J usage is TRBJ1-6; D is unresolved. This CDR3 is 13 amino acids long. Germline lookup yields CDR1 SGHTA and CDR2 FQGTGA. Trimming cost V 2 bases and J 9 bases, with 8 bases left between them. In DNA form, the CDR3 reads TGTGCCAGCAGCTTACGTCGAGGTTCACCCCTCCACTTT. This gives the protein CASSLRRGSPLHF.

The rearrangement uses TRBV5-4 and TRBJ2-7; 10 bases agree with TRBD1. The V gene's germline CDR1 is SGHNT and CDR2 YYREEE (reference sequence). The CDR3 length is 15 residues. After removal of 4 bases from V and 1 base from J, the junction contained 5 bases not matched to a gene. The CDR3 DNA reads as TGTGCCAGCAGCCCGGGGGGACAGGGGTCCTACGAGCAGTACTTC. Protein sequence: CASSPGGQGSYEQYF.

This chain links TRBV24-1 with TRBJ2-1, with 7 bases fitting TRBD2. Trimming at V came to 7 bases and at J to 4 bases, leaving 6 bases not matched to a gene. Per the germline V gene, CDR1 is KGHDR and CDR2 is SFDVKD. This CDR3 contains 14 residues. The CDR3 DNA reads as TGTGCCACCAGCGGGACTACCGATTACAATGAGCAGTTCTTC. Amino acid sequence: CATSGTTDYNEQFF.